The TCR beta chain under discussion was sequenced for a study of T-cell memory formation after mild COVID-19. In TCRdb, the 5' RACE reads were re-called with MiXCR into one record per CDR3 protein. The data contain approximately 340,000 distinct CDR3 sequences, 15% to 20% of them singletons. The TCR was taken from a man between 18 and 35 years old who had mild COVID-19 (a few samples of this study predate the infection). Cell type and time point are not known. Specimen: PBMCs or a T cell subset sorted from them (not recorded which).

CDR3 in amino acids: CASSLGPFFGNEQFF. Here the CDR3 DNA reads TGTGCCAGCAGCTTAGGTCCTTTCTTCGGCAATGAGCAGTTCTTC. This chain joins TRBV7-2 and TRBJ2-1; no clear D gene. Germline-derived CDR1 and CDR2 are SGHTA and FQGNSA. Trimming took 1 base from V and 6 from J, leaving 13 bases between them. The CDR3 spans 15 residues.